This T cell receptor beta chain was documented in a study of beta chain features in type 1 diabetes. Overall study: Some 110 million sorted cells were examined across all samples.

CDR1 and CDR2 (germline): MNHEY, SVGAGI. Germline trimming cut 6 bases from V and 7 bases from J; bases unmatched to any gene: 1. The CDR3 has 12 amino acids. Sequenced material consisted of expressed TCRB transcripts (all of the isolated RNA was reverse transcribed). Assay: immunoSEQ multiplex PCR; the TCRdb copy retains only in-frame clones and omits some. The sample has some 150,000 clones, 11% seen once. The TCR comes from a man younger than 35 in good health. The chain recombines TRBV6-5 with TRBJ2-1; TRBD2 aligns across 9 bases. What was sequenced was central memory CD4+ T cells from blood. The CDR3 is CASRAGGNEQFF. CDR3 sequence (DNA): TGTGCCAGCAGAGCGGGGGGAAATGAGCAGTTCTTC.